This T cell receptor (beta chain) is from a study of prognosis after radiotherapy for stage I lung cancer. Study information: Among roughly 7 patients the tumors were squamous cell carcinoma, and among twelve they were adenocarcinoma.

In germline, CDR1 is MNHNS, CDR2 SASEGT. The length of the CDR3 is 13 residues. Between the trimmed V and J ends, which lost 6 bases and 1 base, there was a span of 10 bases. Template was genomic DNA; TCR beta CDR3 amplified in two multiplex PCR rounds. With primers specific to each TRBV and TRBJ gene, the first-round PCR was performed. TCRdb passed the multiplex PCR reads through MiXCR, listing each CDR3 protein once. The repertoire holds about 25,000 distinct CDR3 sequences, with roughly 40% as singletons. The chain links TRBV6-1 to TRBJ2-7; D is perhaps TRBD2 (7 bases). The sequence came from a donor at least 50 years old with non-small cell lung cancer. The sequencing here drew on PBMCs, taken before or after stereotactic body radiation therapy (not recorded which). CDR3 DNA sequence: TGTGCCAGCAGGCGGGGGCGATCCTACGAGCAGTACTTC. It translates to CASRRGRSYEQYF.